This T cell receptor (beta chain) was sequenced during a study of blood T cell repertoires in COVID-19. Study details: Whether acute or convalescent, the COVID-19 samples came from the United States, Italy and Spain.

This clone was seen once. J gave up 1 base and V 0 bases, and 4 bases lay outside the gene matches. CDR1 is GTSNPN, CDR2 SVGIG, per germline (reference sequence). CDR3 size: 15 residues. The data were produced by immunoSEQ multiplex PCR, yet TCRdb's version contains in-frame clones alone and is incomplete. The sample carries tens of thousands of clones, 90% recorded once. The sequence was collected from a man aged 35 to 55 with acute or convalescent COVID-19. Sample: peripheral blood. This chain uses TRBV30 with TRBJ1-1; 8 bases map to TRBD1. The CDR3 spells CAWSVWGTGNTEAFF. For the CDR3, the DNA is TGTGCCTGGAGTGTATGGGGGACAGGGAACACTGAAGCTTTCTTT.